This is a list of T cell receptor beta chains from one sample in a study of spatial heterogeneity in lung cancer. TCRdb itself ran the 5' RACE reads through MiXCR, one entry per CDR3 protein. Seen here are tens of thousands of distinct CDR3 sequences, approximately 12% observed once, and the top ten hold over 40%. The sample was PBMCs, taken at surgery. The receptors come from a male donor with early-stage non-small cell lung cancer. Each CDR3 is given with its conserved first and last residue. Each record gives: D gene, V gene, J gene, clone size, CDR3 DNA, CDR3 protein. D genes are given only for firm matches. Only some rows state a clone size, as once, few, many or a class for expanded clones.

-,TRBV5-5,TRBJ1-1,-,TGTGCCAGCTGGGGACACTTAAAGACTGAAGCTTTCTTT,CASWGHLKTEAFF
-,TRBV6-2/TRBV6-3,TRBJ2-7,-,TGTGCCAGCAGTCGACGAGGGCGTTCCTACGAGCAGTGCTTC,CASSRRGRSYEQCF
TRBD1,TRBV29-1,TRBJ1-2,-,TGCAGCGTTGAAGACAGGGGGGGCTATGGCTACACCTTC,CSVEDRGGYGYTF
TRBD2,TRBV25-1,TRBJ2-3,-,TGTGCCACCGGGACTAGCGGGGTGGATACGCAGTATTTT,CATGTSGVDTQYF
TRBD1,TRBV5-6,TRBJ2-5,few,TGTGCCAGCAGTTTACCGGGACAGCAAGAGACCCAGTACTTC,CASSLPGQQETQYF
-,TRBV29-1,TRBJ2-1,-,TGCAGCGTGGCCTCCCATTTCGGCAATGAGCAGTTCTTC,CSVASHFGNEQFF
-,TRBV10-3,TRBJ1-3,-,TGTGCCATCAGTGACCGGGCTGAGGCTCAGGACACCATATATTTT,CAISDRAEAQDTIYF
-,TRBV28,TRBJ2-7,-,TGTGCCAGCAGTGAGCCCATGGGCTCCTACGAGCAGTACTTC,CASSEPMGSYEQYF
-,TRBV12-3/TRBV12-4,TRBJ1-5,many,TGTGCCAGCACTTATCAGGCGGGGAATCAGCCCCAGCATTTT,CASTYQAGNQPQHF
TRBD1,TRBV28,TRBJ1-2,many,TGTGCCAGCAGTCCGGGGGACAGGGGGGACTATGGCTACACCTTC,CASSPGDRGDYGYTF
-,TRBV14,TRBJ1-2,few,TGTGCCAGCAGCAATCTGGGGACTGGCTATGGCTACACCTTC,CASSNLGTGYGYTF
TRBD1,TRBV30,TRBJ2-3,-,TGTGCCTGGAGTTATGGGGGACAGGGCACAGATACGCAGTATTTT,CAWSYGGQGTDTQYF
-,TRBV5-1,TRBJ1-1,many,TGCGCCAGCAGCTTGGTACAGGCTGGCACTGAAGCTTTCTTT,CASSLVQAGTEAFF
-,TRBV2,TRBJ1-5,-,TGTGCCAGCAGTGTGGAAGGGAATGGGCCCCAGCATTTT,CASSVEGNGPQHF
-,TRBV19,TRBJ2-2,-,TGTGCCAGTCGTGACTTGACCGGGGAGCTGTTTTTT,CASRDLTGELFF
TRBD1,TRBV12-3/TRBV12-4,TRBJ1-2,-,TGTGCCAGCAGCCCTAGACAGGGGCCCTATGGCTACACCTTC,CASSPRQGPYGYTF
TRBD1,TRBV5-6,TRBJ2-2,few,TGTGCCAGCAGCTTAGAAGGCAGGGGGCGTCTCGGAAACACCGGGGAGCTGTTTTTT,CASSLEGRGRLGNTGELFF
-,TRBV7-2,TRBJ2-2,few,TGTGCCAGCAGCTTAGAACGGTCCCCGAACACCGGGGAGCTGTTTTTT,CASSLERSPNTGELFF
-,TRBV4-1,TRBJ2-5,-,TGCGCCAGCAGCCAAGACAGGGGAGGCCAAGAGACCCAGTACTTC,CASSQDRGGQETQYF
TRBD1,TRBV20-1,TRBJ1-6,-,TGCAGTGCAACCTGGGACAGTCAAAATTCACCCCTCCACTTT,CSATWDSQNSPLHF
TRBD2,TRBV5-1,TRBJ2-1,many,TGCGCCAGCAGCTTGTTGGGGACTACGCGGAATGAGCAGTTCTTC,CASSLLGTTRNEQFF
TRBD2,TRBV6-5,TRBJ2-3,few,TGTGCCAGCAGCATAACTAGCGGGAGGATCGATACGCAGTATTTT,CASSITSGRIDTQYF
TRBD2,TRBV20-1,TRBJ2-3,many,TGCAGTGCTGCCCTAGCGGGAGTCTCTTATACGCAGTATTTT,CSAALAGVSYTQYF
TRBD1,TRBV7-9,TRBJ1-2,few,TGTGCCAGCAGTTTGACAGGGATTGACTATGGCTACACCTTC,CASSLTGIDYGYTF
-,TRBV20-1,TRBJ2-4,-,TGCAGTGCTAGATCAGCGGTTCTAGCCAAAAACATTCAGTACTTC,CSARSAVLAKNIQYF
TRBD2,TRBV27,TRBJ2-7,-,TGTGCCAGCAGTTTATTCGGACTAGCGGGAGTGTTAAGCTCCTACAATGAGCAGTACTTC,CASSLFGLAGVLSSYNEQYF
-,TRBV6-2/TRBV6-3,TRBJ2-2,-,TGTGCCAGCAATTATCAGGGAAGCCGCGGGGAGCTGTTTTTT,CASNYQGSRGELFF
-,TRBV4-3,TRBJ2-1,many,TGCGCCAGCAGCCAAGGCCCCTCAAGTGCGTCCGAGCAGTTCTTC,CASSQGPSSASEQFF
-,TRBV20-1,TRBJ1-1,-,TGCAGTGCTACGAACACTGAAGCTTTCTTT,CSATNTEAFF
TRBD2,TRBV20-1,TRBJ2-3,-,TGCAGTGCCCGCGGACTAGCGGGGTTTCGTGCTAGCACAGATACGCAGTATTTT,CSARGLAGFRASTDTQYF
-,TRBV7-9,TRBJ2-2,many,TGTGCCAGCAGCTTAGGACAGGCGAACACCGGGGAGCTGTTTTTT,CASSLGQANTGELFF
TRBD2,TRBV2,TRBJ2-7,few,TGTGCCAGCAGTCTAGCGGGGGAGCAGTACTTC,CASSLAGEQYF
-,TRBV12-3/TRBV12-4,TRBJ1-4,-,TGTGCCAGCGGTCTCCGACAGAATGAAAAACTGTTTTTT,CASGLRQNEKLFF
TRBD1,TRBV5-1,TRBJ1-6,-,TGCGCCAGCAGCCTACGACAGGGAGATTCACCCCTCCACTTT,CASSLRQGDSPLHF